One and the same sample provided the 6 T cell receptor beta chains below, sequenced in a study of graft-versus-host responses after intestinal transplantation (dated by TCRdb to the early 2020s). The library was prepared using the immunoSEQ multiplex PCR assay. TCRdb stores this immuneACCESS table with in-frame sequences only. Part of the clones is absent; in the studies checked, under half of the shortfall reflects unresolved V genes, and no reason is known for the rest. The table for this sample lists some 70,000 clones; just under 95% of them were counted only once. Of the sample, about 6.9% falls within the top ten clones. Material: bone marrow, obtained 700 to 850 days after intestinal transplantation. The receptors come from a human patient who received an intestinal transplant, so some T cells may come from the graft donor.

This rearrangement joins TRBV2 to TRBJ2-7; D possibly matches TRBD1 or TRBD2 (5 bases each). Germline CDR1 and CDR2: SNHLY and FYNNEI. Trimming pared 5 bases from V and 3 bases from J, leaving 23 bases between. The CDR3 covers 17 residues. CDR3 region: CASSNIGWGRLFYEQYF. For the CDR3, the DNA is TGTGCCAGCAGTAACATCGGCTGGGGACGGCTCTTCTACGAGCAGTACTTC.

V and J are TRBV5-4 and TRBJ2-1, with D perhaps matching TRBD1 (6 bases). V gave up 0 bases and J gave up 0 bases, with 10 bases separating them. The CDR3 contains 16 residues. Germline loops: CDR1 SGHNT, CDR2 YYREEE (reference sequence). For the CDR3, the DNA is TGTGCCAGCAGCTTGGACGGGACAATCTCCTACAATGAGCAGTTCTTC. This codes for CASSLDGTISYNEQFF.

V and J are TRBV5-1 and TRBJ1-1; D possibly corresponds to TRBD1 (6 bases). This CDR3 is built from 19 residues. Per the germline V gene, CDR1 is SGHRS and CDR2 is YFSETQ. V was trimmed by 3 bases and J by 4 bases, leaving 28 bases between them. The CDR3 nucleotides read TGCGCCAGCAGCTGGTTCGTGATAGATCGGGATCGGACAGTCACTGAAGCTTTCTTT. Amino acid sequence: CASSWFVIDRDRTVTEAFF. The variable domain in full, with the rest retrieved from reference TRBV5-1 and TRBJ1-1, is KAGVTQTPRYLIKTRGQQVTLSCSPISGHRSVSWYQQTPGQGLQFLFEYFSETQRNKGNFPGRFSGRQFSNSRSEMNVSTLELGDSALYLCASSWFVIDRDRTVTEAFFGQGTRLTVV.

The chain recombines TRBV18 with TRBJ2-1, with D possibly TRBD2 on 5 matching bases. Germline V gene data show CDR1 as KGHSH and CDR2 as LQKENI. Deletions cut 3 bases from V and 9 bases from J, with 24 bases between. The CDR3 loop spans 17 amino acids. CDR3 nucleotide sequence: TGTGCCAGCTCACCGCTCCTCGGAGACTCCGCTGGAGGTGAGCAGTTCTTC. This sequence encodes CASSPLLGDSAGGEQFF. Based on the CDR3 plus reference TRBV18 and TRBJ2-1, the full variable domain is NAGVMQNPRHLVRRRGQEARLRCSPMKGHSHVYWYRQLPEEGLKFMVYLQKENIIDESGMPKERFSAEFPKEGPSILRIQQVVRGDSAAYFCASSPLLGDSAGGEQFFGPGTRLTVL.

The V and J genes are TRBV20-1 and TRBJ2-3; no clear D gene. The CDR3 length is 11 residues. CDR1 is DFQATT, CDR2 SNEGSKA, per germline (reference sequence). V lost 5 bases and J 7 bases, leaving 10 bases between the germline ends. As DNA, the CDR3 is TGCAGTGCTTTTACAGTAAATACGCAGTATTTT. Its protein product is CSAFTVNTQYF.

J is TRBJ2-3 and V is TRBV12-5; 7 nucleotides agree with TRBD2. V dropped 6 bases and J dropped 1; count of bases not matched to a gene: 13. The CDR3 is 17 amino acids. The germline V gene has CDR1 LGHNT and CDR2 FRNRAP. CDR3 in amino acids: CASGPPGAAGGTDTQYF. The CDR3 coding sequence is TGTGCTAGTGGCCCTCCAGGCGCGGCGGGAGGCACAGATACGCAGTATTTT.